The 11 T cell receptor beta chains below were found in one sample sequenced in a study of PD-1 blockade in classical Hodgkin lymphoma. Documented time point: cycle 4 day 1 (C4D1), after more than 5 weeks of nivolumab. Relapse was seen in all patients after autologous stem cell transplantation, and brentuximab vedotin exposure was variable. Magnetic negative selection purified CD4+ T cells from thawed PBMCs. Sequencing used immunoSEQ multiplex PCR; TCRdb keeps in-frame clones, though not all of them. Altogether about 20,000 clones are present, 70% to 80% being singletons, with the ten largest covering roughly 1.2%. The material sequenced was CD4+ T cells from blood, taken before the fourth cycle of nivolumab. Receptor source: a human donor with classical Hodgkin lymphoma.

This rearrangement joins TRBV5-6 to TRBJ1-2; D possibly corresponds to TRBD1 (6 bases). Germline-derived CDR1 and CDR2 are SGHDT and YYEEEE. CDR3 length equals 13 residues. V was cut by 4 bases and J by 5 bases, with 12 bases left in between. CDR3 sequence reads: CASSIRGGYGYTF. CDR3 in DNA: TGTGCCAGCAGCATCAGGGGCGGATATGGCTACACCTTC.

The chain is built from TRBV2 and TRBJ1-2, with D tentatively TRBD1 (5 bases). The CDR3 has 13 residues. Germline-derived CDR1 and CDR2 are SNHLY and FYNNEI. V was clipped by 6 bases and J by 4 bases, with 12 bases between them. The CDR3 sequence is CASRLDSLYGYTF. In DNA, the CDR3 is TGTGCCAGCAGGCTAGACAGCCTCTATGGCTACACCTTC.

The chain combines TRBV12-5 with TRBJ2-5; D is unresolved. The V end lost 4 bases, the J end lost 0 bases, and 9 bases lay between the germline ends. In germline, CDR1 is LGHNT, CDR2 FRNRAP. The CDR3 runs to 14 residues. This chain's CDR3 is CASGSRDYQETQYF. The CDR3 DNA reads as TGTGCTAGTGGTTCCAGAGATTACCAAGAGACCCAGTACTTC.

V is TRBV5-4 and J is TRBJ1-2; 7 bases align to TRBD1. V was pared by 5 bases and J by 5 bases, with 9 bases of the junction left unmatched. CDR1 is SGHNT and CDR2 is YYREEE in the germline V gene (reference sequence). This CDR3 comprises 14 residues. CDR3: CASSIFGTAYGYTF. The CDR3, as DNA: TGTGCCAGCAGTATCTTTGGGACAGCTTATGGCTACACCTTC.

The chain combines TRBV6-6 with TRBJ2-6; 7 bases line up with TRBD1. This CDR3 spans 15 amino acids. Trimming at V came to 5 bases and at J to 5 bases, leaving 6 bases not matched to a gene. Germline V CDR1 and CDR2: MNHNY, SVGAGI (reference sequence). CDR3: CASSDPTGRANVLTF. CDR3 nucleotide sequence: TGTGCCAGCAGTGACCCGACAGGGAGGGCCAACGTCCTGACTTTC.

The V and J genes are TRBV5-1 and TRBJ2-1; 9 bases align to TRBD1. The germline V gene has CDR1 SGHRS and CDR2 YFSETQ. CDR3 size: 16 residues. Trimming at V came to 4 bases and at J to 7 bases, leaving 12 bases not matched to a gene. The CDR3 DNA follows: TGCGCCAGCAGCAGGGGGGCGGGACAGGGTAGAAATGAGCAGTTCTTC. It yields the protein CASSRGAGQGRNEQFF.

The chain uses TRBV4-3 and TRBJ1-2; 10 bases align to TRBD1. CDR3 size: 17 residues. The germline CDR1 and CDR2 sequences are LGHNA and YSLEER. Trimming at V came to 0 bases and at J to 5 bases, leaving 9 bases not matched to a gene. CDR3 loop: CASSQDSTGGDAYGYTF. CDR3 coding DNA: TGCGCCAGCAGCCAAGATTCGACAGGGGGCGACGCATATGGCTACACCTTC.

CDR3 sequence reads: CASSARRGLIMETQYF. As DNA, the CDR3 is TGCGCCAGCAGTGCCCGGAGGGGGTTGATCATGGAGACCCAGTACTTC. The V call is TRBV10-1, the J call TRBJ2-5; D could derive from TRBD1 or TRBD2 (6 bases each). CDR1 and CDR2 (germline): WNHNN, SYGVQD (reference sequence). The V end lost 4 bases, the J end lost 5 bases, and 20 bases lay between the germline ends. The CDR3 loop spans 16 amino acids.

This clone has a handful of counts. The V call is TRBV5-1, the J call TRBJ1-2; the D gene is possibly TRBD1 (5 bases). V shed 1 base and J shed 3 bases, with 7 bases lying between them. This CDR3 comprises 13 residues. The germline CDR1 and CDR2 sequences are SGHRS and YFSETQ. The CDR3 sequence is CASSLLGDYGYTF. For the CDR3, the DNA is TGCGCCAGCAGCTTGCTAGGGGACTATGGCTACACCTTC.

V and J are TRBV5-4 and TRBJ1-5; D remains unclear. The CDR3 is made up of 14 amino acids. Germline CDR1 reads SGHNT; CDR2 reads YYREEE (reference sequence). V was cut by 4 bases and J by 1 base, with 9 bases left in between. The CDR3 region has the DNA TGTGCCAGCAGCATCGGGGAGAGCAATCAGCCCCAGCATTTT. Amino acids: CASSIGESNQPQHF.

The V gene is TRBV18, the J gene TRBJ2-3, with TRBD1 matching 9 bases. V lost 4 bases and J lost 5; bases outside the gene matches: 10. This CDR3 spans 16 amino acids. Germline loops: CDR1 KGHSH, CDR2 LQKENI. The CDR3 DNA reads as TGTGCCAGCTCACGCGACACCGGGACAGGGATAGATACGCAGTATTTT. The encoded protein is CASSRDTGTGIDTQYF. Using reference TRBV18 and TRBJ2-3 for the parts outside the CDR3, the full variable domain is NAGVMQNPRHLVRRRGQEARLRCSPMKGHSHVYWYRQLPEEGLKFMVYLQKENIIDESGMPKERFSAEFPKEGPSILRIQQVVRGDSAAYFCASSRDTGTGIDTQYFGPGTRLTVL.